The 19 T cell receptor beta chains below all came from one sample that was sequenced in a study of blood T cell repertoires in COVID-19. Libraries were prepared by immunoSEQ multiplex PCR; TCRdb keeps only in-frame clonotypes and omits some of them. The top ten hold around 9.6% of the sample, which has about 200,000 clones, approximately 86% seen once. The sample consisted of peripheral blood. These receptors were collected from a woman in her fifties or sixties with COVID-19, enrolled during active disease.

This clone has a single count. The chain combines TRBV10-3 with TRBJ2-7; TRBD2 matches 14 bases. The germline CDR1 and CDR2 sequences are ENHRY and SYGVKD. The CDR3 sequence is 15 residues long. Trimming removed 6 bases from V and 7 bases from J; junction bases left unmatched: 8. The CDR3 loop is CAIRGLAGASSEQYF. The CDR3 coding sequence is TGTGCCATCAGGGGACTAGCGGGGGCCTCGAGTGAGCAGTACTTC.

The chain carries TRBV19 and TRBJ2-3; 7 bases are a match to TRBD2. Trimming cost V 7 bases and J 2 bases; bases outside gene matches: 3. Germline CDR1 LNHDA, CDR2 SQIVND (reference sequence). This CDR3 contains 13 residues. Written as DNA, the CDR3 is TGTGCCAGTACGGGGAGGGTCACAGATACGCAGTATTTT. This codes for CASTGRVTDTQYF.

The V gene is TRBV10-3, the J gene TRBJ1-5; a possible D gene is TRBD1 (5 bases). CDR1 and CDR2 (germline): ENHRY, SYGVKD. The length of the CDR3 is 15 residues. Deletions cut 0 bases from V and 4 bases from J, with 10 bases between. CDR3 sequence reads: CAISESRQGNQPQHF. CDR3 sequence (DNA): TGTGCCATCAGTGAGTCTAGGCAGGGTAATCAGCCCCAGCATTTT.

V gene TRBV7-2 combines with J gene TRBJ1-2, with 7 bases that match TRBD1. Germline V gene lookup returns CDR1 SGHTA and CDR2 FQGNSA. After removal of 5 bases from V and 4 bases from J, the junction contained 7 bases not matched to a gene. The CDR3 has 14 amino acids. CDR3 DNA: TGTGCCAGCAGCATGACAGGGCTCGTCTATGGCTACACCTTC. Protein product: CASSMTGLVYGYTF.

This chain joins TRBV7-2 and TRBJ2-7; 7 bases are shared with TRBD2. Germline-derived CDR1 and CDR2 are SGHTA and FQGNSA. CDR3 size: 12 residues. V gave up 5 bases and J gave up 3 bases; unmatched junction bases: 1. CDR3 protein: CASSASGYEQYF. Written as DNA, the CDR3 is TGTGCCAGCAGCGCTAGCGGCTACGAGCAGTACTTC.

CDR3 residues: CASSQDLAGGPADTQYF. For the CDR3, the DNA is TGCGCCAGCAGCCAAGATCTAGCGGGGGGGCCGGCAGATACGCAGTATTTT. The rearrangement uses TRBV4-3 and TRBJ2-3, with 12 positions matching TRBD2. Germline V gene data show CDR1 as LGHNA and CDR2 as YSLEER. This CDR3 spans 17 amino acids. V shed 0 bases and J 4 bases; nucleotides not matched to a gene: 5.

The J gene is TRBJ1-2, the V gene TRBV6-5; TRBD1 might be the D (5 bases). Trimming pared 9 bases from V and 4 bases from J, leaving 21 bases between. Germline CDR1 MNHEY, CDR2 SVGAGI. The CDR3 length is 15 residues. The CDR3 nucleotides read TGTGCCAGTGCCGTAGGAACCAGGGCCCTCTATGGCTACACCTTC. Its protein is CASAVGTRALYGYTF.

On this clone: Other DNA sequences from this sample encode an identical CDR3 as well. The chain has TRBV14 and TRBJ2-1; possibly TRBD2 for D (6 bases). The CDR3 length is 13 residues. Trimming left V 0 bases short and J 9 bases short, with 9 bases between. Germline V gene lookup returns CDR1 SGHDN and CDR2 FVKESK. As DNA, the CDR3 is TGTGCCAGCAGCCAAGATTTGGGGGGTGAGCAGTTCTTC. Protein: CASSQDLGGEQFF.

CDR3 sequence (DNA): TGTGCCAGCAGTTTCAGGCCAAACATTCAGTACTTC. Its translation: CASSFRPNIQYF. The chain has TRBV28 and TRBJ2-4; no reliable D call. Trimming removed 3 bases at V and 6 bases at J, with 6 bases between. This CDR3 has 12 residues. CDR1 MDHEN and CDR2 SYDVKM come from the germline V gene.

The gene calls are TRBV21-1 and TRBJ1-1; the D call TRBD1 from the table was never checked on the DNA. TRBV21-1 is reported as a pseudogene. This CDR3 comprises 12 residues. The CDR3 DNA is TGTGCCAGCAGCCCCAGGACAGGGGGGGCTTTCTTT. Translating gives CASSPRTGGAFF.

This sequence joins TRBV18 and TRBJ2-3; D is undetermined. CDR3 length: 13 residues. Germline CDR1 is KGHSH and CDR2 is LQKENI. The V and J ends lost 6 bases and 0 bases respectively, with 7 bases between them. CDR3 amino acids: CASSLGSTDTQYF. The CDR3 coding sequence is TGTGCCAGCTCGCTAGGAAGCACAGATACGCAGTATTTT.

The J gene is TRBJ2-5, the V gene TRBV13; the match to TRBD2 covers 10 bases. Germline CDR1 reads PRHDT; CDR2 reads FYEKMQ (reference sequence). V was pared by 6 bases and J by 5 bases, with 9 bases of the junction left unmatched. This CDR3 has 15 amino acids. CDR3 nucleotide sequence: TGTGCCAGCAGGGCTACGGGACTAGCGTGGGAGACCCAGTACTTC. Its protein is CASRATGLAWETQYF.

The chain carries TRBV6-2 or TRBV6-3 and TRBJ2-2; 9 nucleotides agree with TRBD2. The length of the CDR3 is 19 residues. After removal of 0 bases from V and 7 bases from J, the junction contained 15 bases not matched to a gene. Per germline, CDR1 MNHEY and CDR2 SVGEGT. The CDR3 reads CASSYSPPGQRGAVGELFF. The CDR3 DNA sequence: TGTGCCAGCAGTTACTCCCCCCCGGGGCAGCGGGGGGCGGTCGGGGAGCTGTTTTTT.

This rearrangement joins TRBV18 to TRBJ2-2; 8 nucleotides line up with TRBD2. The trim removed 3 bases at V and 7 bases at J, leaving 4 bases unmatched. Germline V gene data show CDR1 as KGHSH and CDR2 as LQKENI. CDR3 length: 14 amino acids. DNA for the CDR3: TGTGCCAGCTCACCGGGACTAGGGATCGGGGAGCTGTTTTTT. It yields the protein CASSPGLGIGELFF.

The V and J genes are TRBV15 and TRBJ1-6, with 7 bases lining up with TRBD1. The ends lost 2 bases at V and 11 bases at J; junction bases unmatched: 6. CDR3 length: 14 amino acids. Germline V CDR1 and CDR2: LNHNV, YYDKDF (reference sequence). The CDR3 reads CATSRPDTGAPLHF. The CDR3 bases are TGTGCCACCAGCAGACCTGATACAGGGGCACCCCTCCACTTT.

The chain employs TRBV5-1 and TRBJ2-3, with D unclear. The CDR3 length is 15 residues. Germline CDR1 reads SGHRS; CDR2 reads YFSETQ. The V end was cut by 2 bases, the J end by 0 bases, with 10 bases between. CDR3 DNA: TGCGCCAGCAGCTTCCCGTCGGGTAGCACAGATACGCAGTATTTT. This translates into CASSFPSGSTDTQYF.

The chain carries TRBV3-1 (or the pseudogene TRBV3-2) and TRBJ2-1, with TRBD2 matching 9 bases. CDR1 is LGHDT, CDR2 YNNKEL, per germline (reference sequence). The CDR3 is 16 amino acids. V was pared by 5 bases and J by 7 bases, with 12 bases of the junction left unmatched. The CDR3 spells CASSYISGTSLNEQFF. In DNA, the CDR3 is TGTGCCAGCAGCTATATTTCCGGGACTAGCTTGAATGAGCAGTTCTTC.

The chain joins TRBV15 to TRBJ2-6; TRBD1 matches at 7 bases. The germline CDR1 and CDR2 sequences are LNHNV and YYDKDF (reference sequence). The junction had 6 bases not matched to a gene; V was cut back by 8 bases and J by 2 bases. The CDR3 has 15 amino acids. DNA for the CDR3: TGTGCCACCGGGACAGTCGACCCTGGGGCCAACGTCCTGACTTTC. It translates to CATGTVDPGANVLTF.

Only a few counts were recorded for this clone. The CDR3 spells CASSFGGHQPQHF. The CDR3 DNA sequence: TGTGCCAGCAGCTTTGGAGGGCATCAGCCCCAGCATTTT. The J gene is TRBJ1-5, the V gene TRBV6-5; no firm D call. V dropped 6 bases and J dropped 5 bases, with 11 bases sitting between them. The CDR3 is 13 residues long. Germline V gene sequence: CDR1 MNHEY, CDR2 SVGAGI.